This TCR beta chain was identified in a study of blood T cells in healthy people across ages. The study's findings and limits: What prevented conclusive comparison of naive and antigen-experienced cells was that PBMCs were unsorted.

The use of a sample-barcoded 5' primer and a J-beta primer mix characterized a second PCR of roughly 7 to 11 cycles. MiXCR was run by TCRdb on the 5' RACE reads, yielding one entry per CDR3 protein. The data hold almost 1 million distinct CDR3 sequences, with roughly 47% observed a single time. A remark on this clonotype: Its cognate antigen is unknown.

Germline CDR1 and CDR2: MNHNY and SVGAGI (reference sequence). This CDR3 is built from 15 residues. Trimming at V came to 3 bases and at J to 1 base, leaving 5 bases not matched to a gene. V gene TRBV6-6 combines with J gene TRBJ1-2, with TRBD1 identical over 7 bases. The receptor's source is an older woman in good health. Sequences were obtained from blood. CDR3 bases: TGTGCCAGCAGTTATGTAGGGGGCCTTAACTATGGCTACACCTTC. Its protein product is CASSYVGGLNYGYTF.